This T cell receptor beta chain derives from a study of T-cell reconstitution after alpha-beta-depleted transplantation in children. Findings and caveats of the study: Most T-cell counts and diversity one year after the transplant came from T cells that were newly produced. Reportedly, only several hundred clones from non-depleted graft cells drove alpha-beta T-cell counts at about two months.

With regard to this clonotype: Its antigen is undetermined.

Trimming at V came to 3 bases and at J to 4 bases, leaving 2 bases not matched to a gene. Germline CDR1 and CDR2: KGHDR and SFDVKD. The CDR3 loop spans 15 amino acids. Unique molecular identifiers were used to barcode this TCRbeta library. From the PCR reads, TCRdb called clonotypes with MiXCR, one entry per CDR3 protein. The repertoire holds about 440,000 distinct CDR3 sequences, with roughly 44% as singletons. The receptor was derived from a girl aged 2 to 9 with aplastic anemia, due to receive a stem cell transplant. Sample: PBMCs, taken before TCRalphabeta/CD19-depleted stem cell transplant. The V gene is TRBV24-1, the J gene TRBJ2-1; TRBD2 agrees at 10 bases. CDR3 sequence: CATSDSGRVYNEQFF. CDR3 in DNA: TGTGCCACCAGTGATAGCGGGAGGGTATACAATGAGCAGTTCTTC.